This T cell receptor (beta chain) originates from a study of glioma-infiltrating T cells after dendritic cell vaccination. As regards this clone: Antigen specificity is unknown.

The time point was: after dendritic cell vaccination, including at tumor progression/relapse. Patients had residual fresh-frozen tumor tissue and more than two years of survival data. None of the glioblastoma patients had an isocitrate dehydrogenase mutation. The primer mix had 60 V beta and 13 J beta primers. Sequencing was performed with immunoSEQ multiplex PCR; in TCRdb, only in-frame clones are kept and a portion is missing. The data contain some 90,000 clones, about 81% of them singletons. In germline, CDR1 is MNHNS, CDR2 SASEGT. There are 14 residues in the CDR3. V lost 4 bases and J lost 6, with 13 bases in between. General study findings and limits: Patients with more pretreatment TILs had longer time to progression and survival.

This TCR came from a human donor with glioblastoma. The chain recombines TRBV6-1 with TRBJ1-5, with D possibly matching TRBD1 (5 bases). Sequences were derived from blood, sampled after dendritic cell vaccination. For the CDR3, the DNA is TGTGCCAGCAGTGCCATAGGGGCGGCTCAGCCCCAGCATTTT. The encoded protein is CASSAIGAAQPQHF.